What follows are 28 T cell receptor beta chains derived from one specimen sequenced in a study of STAT5B mutations in CD4+ large granular lymphocyte leukemia. Produced via immunoSEQ multiplex PCR; TCRdb's table is partial and in-frame only. The data contain fewer than 40,000 clones, approximately 80% of them seen just once; the ten biggest clones take up around 2.6%. The sequenced sample was CD4+ T cells from blood buffy coats. The receptors were sampled from a human donor in good health.

This chain uses TRBV29-1 with TRBJ1-1; TRBD1 is a possible D gene (6 bases). Trimming cost V 7 bases and J 5 bases, with 20 bases left between them. The CDR3 loop spans 14 amino acids. The germline gives CDR1 SQVTM, CDR2 ANQGSEA. CDR3 amino acids: CSAEPRGAETEAFF. CDR3 sequence (DNA): TGCAGCGCAGAGCCCCGGGGGGCCGAGACTGAAGCTTTCTTT.

The rearrangement joins TRBV7-9 to TRBJ1-5, with D unresolved. The CDR3 is 15 amino acids. Germline V gives CDR1 SEHNR, CDR2 FQNEAQ (reference sequence). With 1 base removed from V and 4 bases from J, the gap between germline ends came to 11 bases. In DNA, the CDR3 is TGTGCCAGCAGCTTAGGATCGACGCTTAATCAGCCCCAGCATTTT. This encodes CASSLGSTLNQPQHF.

The chain has TRBV2 and TRBJ2-1; D might be TRBD2 (5 bases). The CDR3 contains 12 residues. V lost 7 bases and J 9 bases, leaving 13 bases between the germline ends. Germline CDR1 reads SNHLY; CDR2 reads FYNNEI. The CDR3 DNA reads TGTGCCAGCAAACGCGACGAGGGTGAGCAGTTCTTC. It yields the protein CASKRDEGEQFF.

This chain connects TRBV6-6 to TRBJ2-5, with no clear D. Per germline, CDR1 MNHNY and CDR2 SVGAGI (reference sequence). V lost 5 bases and J lost 2, with 12 bases in between. There are 14 residues in the CDR3. The CDR3 DNA sequence: TGTGCCAGCAGTCCGCCCCGGGCACAAGAGACCCAGTACTTC. This gives the protein CASSPPRAQETQYF.

The chain combines TRBV28 with TRBJ1-1, with 9 bases identical to TRBD1. Germline trimming cut 5 bases from V and 2 bases from J; bases unmatched to any gene: 18. Germline V gene data show CDR1 as MDHEN and CDR2 as SYDVKM. The CDR3 runs 19 residues. CDR3: CASSPQGAGGGSPNTEAFF. DNA for the CDR3: TGTGCCAGCAGTCCACAGGGGGCAGGTGGTGGAAGTCCCAACACTGAAGCTTTCTTT.

The genes are TRBV9 and TRBJ2-3, with D tentatively TRBD1 (5 bases). Trimming cost V 1 base and J 4 bases, with 13 bases left between them. The CDR3 consists of 15 residues. Germline CDR1 reads SGDLS; CDR2 reads YYNGEE. The CDR3 region is CASSVSPDSSDTQYF. CDR3 nucleotide sequence: TGTGCCAGCAGCGTATCCCCCGACAGTTCAGATACGCAGTATTTT.

J is TRBJ2-3 and V is TRBV19; weak D call: TRBD1 (7 bases). From germline, CDR1 is LNHDA and CDR2 SQIVND (reference sequence). V lost 5 bases to trimming and J lost 6 bases, with 21 bases between them. This CDR3 comprises 16 residues. CDR3 amino acids: CASSPPQGIGRDTQYF. CDR3 DNA sequence: TGTGCCAGTAGTCCACCACAGGGGATTGGGAGGGATACGCAGTATTTT.

The sample holds a few counts of this clone. CDR3 DNA: TGTGCCAGCAGCTTGTTTCTGGGGAGCACTGAAGCTTTCTTT. Translation gives CASSLFLGSTEAFF. The chain links TRBV5-6 to TRBJ1-1; the D is unclear. The CDR3 spans 14 residues. Between the trimmed V and J ends, which lost 1 base and 4 bases, there was a span of 11 bases. CDR1 SGHDT and CDR2 YYEEEE come from the germline V gene.

The chain joins TRBV6-1 to TRBJ2-7; possible D gene TRBD1, 5 bases. Between the trimmed V and J ends, which lost 2 bases and 7 bases, there was a span of 15 bases. CDR3 length: 14 residues. Germline lookup yields CDR1 MNHNS and CDR2 SASEGT. This CDR3 is CASSESNRPREQYF. In DNA, the CDR3 is TGTGCCAGCAGTGAATCGAACAGGCCTCGAGAGCAGTACTTC.

The chain uses TRBV4-2 and TRBJ1-1; no definite D call. V shed 4 bases and J shed 6 bases, with 15 bases lying between them. This CDR3 is built from 14 residues. The germline V gene has CDR1 LGHNA and CDR2 YNFKEQ. The CDR3 DNA is TGTGCCAGCAGCCCCGCCGGAGGGTGGCCTGAAGCTTTCTTT. Translating it yields CASSPAGGWPEAFF.

V gene TRBV5-1 combines with J gene TRBJ2-7; D is uncertain. This CDR3 is 11 amino acids long. The germline CDR1 and CDR2 sequences are SGHRS and YFSETQ. V lost 2 bases and J 10 bases, leaving 10 bases between the germline ends. The CDR3 reads CASSFLGIQYF. DNA of the CDR3: TGCGCCAGCAGCTTCCTTGGAATTCAGTACTTC.

The rearrangement uses TRBV6-1 and TRBJ1-6; TRBD1 matches at 8 bases. CDR1 MNHNS and CDR2 SASEGT come from the germline V gene. The CDR3 sequence is 17 residues long. Trimming cost V 0 bases and J 10 bases; bases outside gene matches: 11. DNA of the CDR3: TGTGCCAGCAGTGAAGCGTCAGGGGGCGCGGGTTGGTCACCCCTCCACTTT. This gives the protein CASSEASGGAGWSPLHF.

The chain combines TRBV11-1 with TRBJ2-2, with a weak D call TRBD1 (7 bases). The CDR3 runs 17 residues. Trimming left V 5 bases short and J 2 bases short, with 18 bases between. Germline values: CDR1 SGHAT, CDR2 FQDESV (reference sequence). CDR3 sequence reads: CASSHGTAGGNTGELFF. Here the CDR3 DNA reads TGTGCCAGCAGCCACGGGACAGCCGGGGGAAACACCGGGGAGCTGTTTTTT.

This clone has only a few counts. The V and J genes are TRBV29-1 and TRBJ1-1; D gene unclear. The V end was cut by 6 bases, the J end by 0 bases, with 14 bases between. The CDR3 length is 14 residues. The V gene's germline CDR1 is SQVTM and CDR2 ANQGSEA. The DNA of the CDR3 is TGCAGCGTCACATTACCCGGGATGAACACTGAAGCTTTCTTT. It codes for CSVTLPGMNTEAFF.

The gene calls are TRBV6-5 and TRBJ2-1; either TRBD1 or TRBD2 may supply D (6 bases each). Germline CDR1 is MNHEY and CDR2 is SVGAGI. Between the trimmed V and J ends, which lost 2 bases and 8 bases, there was a span of 19 bases. CDR3 size: 16 residues. CDR3 loop: CASSYMRAGGHDEQFF. CDR3 sequence (DNA): TGTGCCAGCAGTTACATGAGGGCCGGGGGCCACGATGAGCAGTTCTTC.

This chain uses TRBV7-2 with TRBJ2-3, with a weak D call TRBD1 (6 bases). CDR3 length: 15 residues. Trimming shortened V by 3 bases and J by 0 bases, and 10 bases separated the two germline ends. Germline CDR1 is SGHTA and CDR2 is FQGNSA. In DNA form, the CDR3 reads TGTGCCAGCAGCTTCCAGGGGATTAGCACAGATACGCAGTATTTT. Its translation is CASSFQGISTDTQYF.

This chain joins TRBV28 and TRBJ1-1; D might be TRBD1 (5 bases). V shed 11 bases and J shed 7 bases, with 14 bases lying between them. The germline V gene encodes CDR1 MDHEN and CDR2 SYDVKM. The CDR3 loop spans 11 amino acids. The CDR3 region is CAGAGQGEAFF. The CDR3 DNA is TGTGCCGGGGCCGGGCAGGGTGAAGCTTTCTTT.

This clone was recorded only once. The chain couples TRBV6-5 to TRBJ2-7, with D maybe TRBD1 (6 bases). This CDR3 comprises 14 residues. Germline V lookup: CDR1 MNHEY, CDR2 SVGAGI. V was trimmed by 2 bases and J by 0 bases, leaving 8 bases between them. The CDR3 protein is CASSYRDISYEQYF. CDR3 bases: TGTGCCAGCAGTTACAGGGACATCTCCTACGAGCAGTACTTC.

This chain joins TRBV11-2 and TRBJ2-2; D call uncertain. Germline CDR1 and CDR2: SGHAT and FQNNGV. V was pared by 0 bases and J by 8 bases, with 13 bases between. This CDR3 has 15 residues. The CDR3 spells CASSLDSRTTGELFF. Here the CDR3 DNA reads TGTGCCAGCAGCTTAGATTCGAGAACTACGGGGGAGCTGTTTTTT.

The V call is TRBV4-2, the J call TRBJ2-7; a weak D match, TRBD2 (7 bases). The germline V and J ends were trimmed by 0 bases and 9 bases, with 12 bases remaining between them. CDR1 LGHNA and CDR2 YNFKEQ come from the germline V gene. The CDR3 runs to 13 residues. In nucleotides, the CDR3 is TGTGCCAGCAGCCAAGAAGGGGGGGTCACGCAGTACTTC. This encodes CASSQEGGVTQYF.

The chain recombines TRBV11-2 with TRBJ2-5; TRBD1 or TRBD2 may be the D gene (5 bases each). The V end was cut by 2 bases, the J end by 0 bases, with 10 bases between. CDR3 size: 15 residues. CDR1 and CDR2 from the germline V gene are SGHAT and FQNNGV. Written as DNA, the CDR3 is TGTGCCAGCAGCTTACAACGGGGCGACCAAGAGACCCAGTACTTC. Translated, it gives CASSLQRGDQETQYF.

The rearrangement links TRBV18 to TRBJ2-5; D call uncertain. Germline V gene lookup returns CDR1 KGHSH and CDR2 LQKENI. The CDR3 is made up of 13 amino acids. With 2 bases removed from V and 2 bases from J, the gap between germline ends came to 6 bases. This chain's CDR3 is CASSPDTQETQYF. In DNA, the CDR3 is TGTGCCAGCTCACCAGACACTCAAGAGACCCAGTACTTC.

The gene calls are TRBV10-3 and TRBJ2-3, with 10 bases lining up with TRBD2. This CDR3 has 14 residues. V gave up 9 bases and J gave up 0 bases; unmatched junction bases: 3. In germline, CDR1 is ENHRY, CDR2 SYGVKD. The CDR3 DNA follows: TGTGCCATTAGCGGGGGGTTGAGCACAGATACGCAGTATTTT. It specifies CAISGGLSTDTQYF.

This chain joins TRBV6-7 and TRBJ2-7; no reliable D call. TRBV6-7 is reported as an ORF; its role is uncertain. The CDR3 loop spans 13 amino acids. V was shortened by 2 bases and J by 2 bases, with 7 bases between the two germline ends. The CDR3 loop reads CASSYPGAYEQYF. The CDR3 region has the DNA TGTGCCAGCAGTTACCCCGGAGCCTACGAGCAGTACTTC.

The gene calls are TRBV7-9 and TRBJ2-3; 10 bases line up with TRBD2. J lost 2 bases, V lost 1 base, and 3 bases had no gene match. CDR3 length: 16 amino acids. Germline V gene lookup returns CDR1 SEHNR and CDR2 FQNEAQ (reference sequence). The CDR3 protein is CASSLGTSGYTDTQYF. CDR3 nucleotide sequence: TGTGCCAGCAGCTTAGGGACTAGCGGATACACAGATACGCAGTATTTT.

The chain joins TRBV6-1 to TRBJ2-7; 11 bases map to TRBD1. J was trimmed by 7 bases and V by 3 bases; bases with no gene match: 5. From germline, CDR1 is MNHNS and CDR2 SASEGT. CDR3 length: 14 residues. DNA of the CDR3: TGTGCCAGCAGTGAGGGGACAGGGGGACGGGAGCAGTACTTC. Its translation: CASSEGTGGREQYF.

This clone has just a few counts. The V call is TRBV2, the J call TRBJ1-3; 8 bases map to TRBD1. Germline values: CDR1 SNHLY, CDR2 FYNNEI. V lost 6 bases and J lost 2; bases outside the gene matches: 3. The CDR3 is 14 residues long. The CDR3 sequence is CASRDREAGNTIYF. The DNA of the CDR3 is TGTGCCAGCAGGGACAGGGAGGCTGGAAACACCATATATTTT.

V and J are TRBV7-3 and TRBJ2-7; possible D gene TRBD2, 6 bases. The CDR3 spans 15 residues. V gave up 4 bases and J gave up 5 bases, with 18 bases separating them. Per the germline V gene, CDR1 is SGHTA and CDR2 is FQGTGA. The CDR3 coding sequence is TGTGCCAGCAGCTCCCAGGCGAGGGGACTCGACGAGCAGTACTTC. It encodes CASSSQARGLDEQYF.